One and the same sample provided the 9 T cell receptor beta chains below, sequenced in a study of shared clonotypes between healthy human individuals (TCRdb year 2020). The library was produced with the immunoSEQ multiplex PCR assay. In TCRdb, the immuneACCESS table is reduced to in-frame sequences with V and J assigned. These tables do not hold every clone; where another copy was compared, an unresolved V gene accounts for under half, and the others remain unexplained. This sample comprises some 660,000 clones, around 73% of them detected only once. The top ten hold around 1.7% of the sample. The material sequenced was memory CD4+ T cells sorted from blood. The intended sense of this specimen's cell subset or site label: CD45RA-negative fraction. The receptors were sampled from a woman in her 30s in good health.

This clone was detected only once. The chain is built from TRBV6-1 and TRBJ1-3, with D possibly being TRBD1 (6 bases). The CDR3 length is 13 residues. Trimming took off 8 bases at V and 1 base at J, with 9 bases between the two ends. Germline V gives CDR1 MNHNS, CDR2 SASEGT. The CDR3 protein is CASLDRSGNTIYF. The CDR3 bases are TGTGCCAGCCTCGACAGGTCTGGAAACACCATATATTTT.

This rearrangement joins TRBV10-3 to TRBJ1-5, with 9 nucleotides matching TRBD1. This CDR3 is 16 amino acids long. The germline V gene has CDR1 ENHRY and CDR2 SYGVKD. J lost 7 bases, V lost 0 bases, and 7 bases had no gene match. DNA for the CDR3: TGTGCCATCAGTGAGTCGTCGGGACAGGGTAGACAGCCCCAGCATTTT. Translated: CAISESSGQGRQPQHF.

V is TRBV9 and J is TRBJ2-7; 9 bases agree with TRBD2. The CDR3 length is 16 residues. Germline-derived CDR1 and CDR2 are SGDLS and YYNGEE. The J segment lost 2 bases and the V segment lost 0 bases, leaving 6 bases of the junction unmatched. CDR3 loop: CASSVEAAGGPYEQYF. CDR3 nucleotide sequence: TGTGCCAGCAGCGTAGAAGCAGCGGGAGGACCCTACGAGCAGTACTTC.

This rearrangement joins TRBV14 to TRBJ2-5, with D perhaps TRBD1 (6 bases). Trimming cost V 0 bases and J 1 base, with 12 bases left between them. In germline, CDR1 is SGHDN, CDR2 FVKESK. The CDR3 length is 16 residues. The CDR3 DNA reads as TGTGCCAGCAGCCAAGATGGGCAGGGGCTCCAAGAGACCCAGTACTTC. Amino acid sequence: CASSQDGQGLQETQYF.

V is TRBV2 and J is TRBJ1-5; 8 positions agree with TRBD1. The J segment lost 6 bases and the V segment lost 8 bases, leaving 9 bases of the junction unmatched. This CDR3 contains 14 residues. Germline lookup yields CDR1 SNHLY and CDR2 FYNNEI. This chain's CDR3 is CASAKTGERQPQHF. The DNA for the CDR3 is TGTGCCAGCGCTAAGACAGGGGAGCGTCAGCCCCAGCATTTT.

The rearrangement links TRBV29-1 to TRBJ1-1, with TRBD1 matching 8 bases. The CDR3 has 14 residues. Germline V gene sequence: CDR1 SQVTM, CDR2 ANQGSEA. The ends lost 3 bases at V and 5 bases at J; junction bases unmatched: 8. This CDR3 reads CSVDPRGLGTEAFF. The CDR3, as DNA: TGCAGCGTTGATCCCAGGGGGCTGGGGACTGAAGCTTTCTTT.

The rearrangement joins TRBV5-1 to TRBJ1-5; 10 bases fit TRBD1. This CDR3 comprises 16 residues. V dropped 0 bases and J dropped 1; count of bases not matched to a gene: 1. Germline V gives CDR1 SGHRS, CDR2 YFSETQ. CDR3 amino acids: CASSLGTGGSNQPQHF. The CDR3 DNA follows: TGCGCCAGCAGCTTGGGGACAGGGGGGAGCAATCAGCCCCAGCATTTT.

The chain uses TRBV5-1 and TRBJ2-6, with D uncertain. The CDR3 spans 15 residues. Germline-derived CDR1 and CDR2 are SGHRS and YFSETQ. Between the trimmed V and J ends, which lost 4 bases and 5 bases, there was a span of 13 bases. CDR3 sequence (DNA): TGCGCCAGCAGCGCGCAGGCTATCTGGGCCAACGTCCTGACTTTC. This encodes CASSAQAIWANVLTF.

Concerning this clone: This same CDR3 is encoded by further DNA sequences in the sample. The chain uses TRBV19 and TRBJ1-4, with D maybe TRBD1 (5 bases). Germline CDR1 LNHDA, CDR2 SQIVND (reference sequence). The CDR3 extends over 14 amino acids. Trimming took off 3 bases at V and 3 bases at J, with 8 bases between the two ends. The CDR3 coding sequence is TGTGCCAGTAGTATTCAGGGTGCTAATGAAAAACTGTTTTTT. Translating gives CASSIQGANEKLFF.